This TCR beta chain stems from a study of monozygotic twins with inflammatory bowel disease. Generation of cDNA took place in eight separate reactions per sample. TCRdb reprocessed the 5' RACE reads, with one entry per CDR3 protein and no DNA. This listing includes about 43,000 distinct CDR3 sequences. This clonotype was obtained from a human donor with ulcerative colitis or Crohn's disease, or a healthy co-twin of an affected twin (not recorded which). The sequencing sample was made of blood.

CDR3 amino acids: CASSQAGDNEQFF. The genes are TRBV4-1 and TRBJ2-1; there is no DNA to check the TCRdb D call of TRBD2. The CDR3 runs 13 residues. The V gene's germline CDR1 is MGHRA and CDR2 YSYEKL.